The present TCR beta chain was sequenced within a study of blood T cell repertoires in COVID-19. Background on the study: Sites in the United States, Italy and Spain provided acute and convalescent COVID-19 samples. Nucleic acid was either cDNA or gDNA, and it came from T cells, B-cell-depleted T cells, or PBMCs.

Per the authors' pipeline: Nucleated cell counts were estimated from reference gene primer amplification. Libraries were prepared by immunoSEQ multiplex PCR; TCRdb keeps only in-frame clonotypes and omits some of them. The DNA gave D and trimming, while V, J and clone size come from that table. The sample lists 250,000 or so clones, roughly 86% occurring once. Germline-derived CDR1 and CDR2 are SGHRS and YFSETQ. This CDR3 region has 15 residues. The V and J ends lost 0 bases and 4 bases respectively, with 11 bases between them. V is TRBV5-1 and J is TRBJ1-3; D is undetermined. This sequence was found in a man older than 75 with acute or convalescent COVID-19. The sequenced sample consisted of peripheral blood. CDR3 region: CASSLASTAGNTIYF. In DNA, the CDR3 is TGCGCCAGCAGCTTGGCAAGTACAGCAGGAAACACCATATATTTT.